This T cell receptor (beta chain) was sequenced in a study of T cell repertoires in cytomegalovirus infection. TCRdb redid the calling of the reads with MiXCR, one entry per CDR3 protein. The sample records 750,000 to 950,000 distinct CDR3 sequences, almost 30% being singletons. The CDR3 sequence is 13 residues long. V lost 8 bases to trimming and J lost 9 bases; unmatched junction nucleotides: 12. Germline loops: CDR1 MGHDK, CDR2 SYGVNS. This clonotype is a singleton in its sample. Its antigen remains unknown. This clonotype was obtained from a human donor in good health (CMV status not recorded). Some clones in this sample may be carry-over from other donors' samples. The rearrangement uses TRBV25-1 and TRBJ2-7; TRBD2 matches at 8 bases. Sequencing used cultured CD8+ T cells from PBMCs, obtained from culture after CMV antigen stimulation. This CDR3 reads CASGLGGGNPQYF. The CDR3 region has the DNA TGTGCCAGCGGACTGGGCGGGGGGAATCCGCAGTACTTC.